What follows describes a single TCR beta chain. Profiled with immunoSEQ multiplex PCR; TCRdb holds only in-frame clones, not every one. The profile shows roughly 190,000 clones, around 84% of them singletons. This specimen comes from a study of blood T cell repertoires in COVID-19. Study information: Some COVID-19 samples were acute and others convalescent; all came from the United States, Italy and Spain.

Germline CDR1 reads SGHRS; CDR2 reads YFSETQ. Trimming removed 7 bases at V and 7 bases at J, with 15 bases between. The CDR3 is 13 amino acids. This TCR came from a woman aged 65 to 85 with COVID-19, enrolled during active disease. The rearrangement uses TRBV5-1 and TRBJ2-1, with D possibly TRBD1 on 5 matching bases. Sequencing was carried out using peripheral blood. In nucleotides, the CDR3 is TGCGCCAGCCACTTTGAAGGGGTGAATGAGCAGTTCTTC. Translating it yields CASHFEGVNEQFF.